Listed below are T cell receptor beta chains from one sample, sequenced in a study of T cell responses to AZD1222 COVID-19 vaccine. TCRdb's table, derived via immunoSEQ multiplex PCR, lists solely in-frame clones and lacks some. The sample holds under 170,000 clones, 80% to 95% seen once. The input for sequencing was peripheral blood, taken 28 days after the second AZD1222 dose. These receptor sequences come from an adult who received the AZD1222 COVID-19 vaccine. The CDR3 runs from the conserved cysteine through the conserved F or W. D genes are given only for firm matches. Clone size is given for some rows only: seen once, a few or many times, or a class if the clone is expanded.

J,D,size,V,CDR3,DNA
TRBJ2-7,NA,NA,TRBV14,CASSQVVQSSYEQYF,TGTGCCAGCAGCCAAGTGGTACAGAGCTCCTACGAGCAGTACTTC
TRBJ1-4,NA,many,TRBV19,CASSGLGGDEKLFF,TGTGCCAGTAGTGGTTTGGGGGGCGATGAAAAACTGTTTTTT
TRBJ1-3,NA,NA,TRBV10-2,CASKVEGGSGNTIYF,TGCGCCTCCAAGGTGGAAGGGGGCTCTGGAAACACCATATATTTT
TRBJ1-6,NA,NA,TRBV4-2,CASSQEGGGAYNSPLHF,TGTGCCAGCAGCCAAGAAGGCGGGGGGGCTTATAATTCACCCCTCCACTTT
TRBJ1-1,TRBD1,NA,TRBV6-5,CASSYGTGFEAFF,TGTGCCAGCAGTTACGGGACAGGCTTTGAAGCTTTCTTT
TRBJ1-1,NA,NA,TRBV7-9,CASSLGVEAFF,TGTGCCAGCAGCTTAGGAGTAGAAGCTTTCTTT
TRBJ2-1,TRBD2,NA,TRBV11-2,CASSSSGTSGSGEQFF,TGTGCCAGCAGCTCCTCCGGGACTAGCGGGAGTGGTGAGCAGTTCTTC
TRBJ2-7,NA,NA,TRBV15,CATSRTGRPYEQYF,TGTGCCACCAGCAGGACAGGGAGGCCCTACGAGCAGTACTTC
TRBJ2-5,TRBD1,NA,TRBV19,CASSMRTGGQETQYF,TGTGCCAGTAGTATGCGGACAGGGGGTCAAGAGACCCAGTACTTC
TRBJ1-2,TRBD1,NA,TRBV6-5,CASSYSDRHGYTF,TGTGCCAGCAGTTACTCGGACAGGCACGGCTACACCTTC
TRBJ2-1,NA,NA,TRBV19,CASSRDTYNEQFF,TGTGCCAGTAGCAGGGACACATACAATGAGCAGTTCTTC
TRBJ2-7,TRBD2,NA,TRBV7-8,CASSLGSSGSLFYEQYF,TGTGCCAGCAGCTTAGGTTCTAGCGGGAGTCTGTTCTACGAGCAGTACTTC
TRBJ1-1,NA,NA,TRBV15,CATSRDLVAFF,TGTGCCACCAGCAGAGATCTGGTAGCTTTCTTT
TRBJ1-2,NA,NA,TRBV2,CASSEGGGGGYTF,TGTGCCAGCAGTGAAGGGGGAGGCGGAGGCTACACCTTC
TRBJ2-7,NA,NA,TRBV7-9,CASSLSAVTYEQYF,TGTGCCAGCAGCTTATCCGCTGTCACCTACGAGCAGTACTTC
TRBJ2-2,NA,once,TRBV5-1,CASLDSPTNTGELFF,TGCGCCAGCTTGGACAGCCCGACGAACACCGGGGAGCTGTTTTTT
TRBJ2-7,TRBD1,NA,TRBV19,CASSWTGEGEQYF,TGTGCCAGTAGTTGGACAGGGGAAGGCGAGCAGTACTTC
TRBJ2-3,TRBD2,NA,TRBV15,CATSSGKLAGGTDTQYF,TGTGCCACCAGCAGTGGGAAACTAGCGGGAGGAACAGATACGCAGTATTTT
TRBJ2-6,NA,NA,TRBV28,CASSFGGNSGANVLTF,TGTGCCAGCAGTTTTGGCGGCAACTCTGGGGCCAACGTCCTGACTTTC
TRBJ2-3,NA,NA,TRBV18,CASSVRDTQTTDTQYF,TGTGCCAGCTCAGTCCGGGACACGCAAACCACAGATACGCAGTATTTT
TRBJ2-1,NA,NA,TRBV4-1,CASSRLVGRGNEQFF,TGCGCCAGCAGCCGCCTTGTTGGCAGGGGCAATGAGCAGTTCTTC
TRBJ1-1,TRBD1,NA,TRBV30,CAWSVRGQVPGTEAFF,TGTGCCTGGAGTGTACGAGGACAGGTCCCGGGAACTGAAGCTTTCTTT